Each of the 11 T cell receptor beta chains below was sequenced from the same sample in a study of T cell repertoires in cytomegalovirus infection. TCRdb called the reads again in MiXCR, with one record for every CDR3 protein. The data hold approximately 730,000 distinct CDR3 sequences, with around 35% observed a single time. These TCRs are of unknown antigen specificity. This sample comprised cultured PBMCs, obtained from culture after CMV antigen stimulation. The receptors come from a human donor in good health (CMV status not recorded). Some clones in this sample may be carry-over from other donors' samples.

In regard to this clonotype: Here the CDR3 omits its conserved ending phenylalanine or tryptophan, so a read error is the likely source. This sequence joins TRBV12-3 or TRBV12-4 and TRBJ2-7; D may correspond to TRBD1 or TRBD2 (5 bases each). This CDR3 spans 13 amino acids. V was trimmed by 5 bases and J by 3 bases, leaving 11 bases between them. The CDR3 region has the DNA TGTGCCAGCAGTCTCCGGGACGTCTACGAGCAGTACCTC. It yields the protein CASSLRDVYEQYL.

The sample holds a few counts of this clonotype. The chain combines TRBV7-8 with TRBJ2-2; no firm D call. Germline lookup yields CDR1 SGHVS and CDR2 FQNEAQ. The V end lost 1 base, the J end lost 1 base, and 7 bases lay between the germline ends. The CDR3 is made up of 15 amino acids. CDR3 DNA sequence: TGTGCCAGCAGCTTAGTTTCGATGAACACCGGGGAGCTGTTTTTT. Its translation is CASSLVSMNTGELFF.

This clonotype was seen a handful of times. The chain couples TRBV24-1 to TRBJ2-3, with 8 bases matching TRBD1. The CDR3 loop spans 14 amino acids. Trimming cost V 4 bases and J 2 bases; bases outside gene matches: 1. The V gene's germline CDR1 is KGHDR and CDR2 SFDVKD. The CDR3 DNA follows: TGTGCCACCAGTGAGACAGGGGACACAGATACGCAGTATTTT. Its protein product is CATSETGDTDTQYF.

The V and J genes are TRBV11-2 and TRBJ2-7; 13 bases are a match to TRBD2. J lost 4 bases, V lost 6 bases, and 6 bases had no gene match. There are 15 residues in the CDR3. Per germline, CDR1 SGHAT and CDR2 FQNNGV. CDR3 sequence: CASSRLAGGLYEQYF. The CDR3 bases are TGTGCCAGCAGTAGACTAGCGGGAGGATTGTACGAGCAGTACTTC.

The sample holds a few counts of this clonotype. The chain joins TRBV11-2 to TRBJ1-2; no firm D call. V dropped 0 bases and J dropped 8 bases, with 10 bases sitting between them. The CDR3 sequence is 13 residues long. Germline V CDR1 and CDR2: SGHAT, FQNNGV. CDR3 loop: CASSLEGRVGYTF. The CDR3 DNA follows: TGTGCCAGCAGCTTAGAAGGGAGGGTCGGCTACACCTTC.

This chain connects TRBV12-3 or TRBV12-4 to TRBJ2-7, with TRBD1 identical over 8 bases. Trimming took 6 bases from V and 5 from J; bases not matched to a gene: 3. The CDR3 consists of 12 residues. CDR3 in amino acids: CASSGQGHEQYF. The CDR3 DNA reads TGTGCCAGCAGCGGACAGGGCCACGAGCAGTACTTC.

The sample holds a few counts of this clonotype. V and J are TRBV7-9 and TRBJ2-2; 8 bases match TRBD2. Trimming at V came to 2 bases and at J to 5 bases, leaving 7 bases not matched to a gene. This CDR3 is built from 16 residues. Germline V CDR1 and CDR2: SEHNR, FQNEAQ (reference sequence). CDR3 residues: CASSLRRGEYTGELFF. CDR3 coding DNA: TGTGCCAGCAGCTTACGGCGGGGGGAATATACCGGGGAGCTGTTTTTT. Filled out from reference TRBV7-9 and TRBJ2-2, the complete variable domain reads DTGVSQNPRHKITKRGQNVTFRCDPISEHNRLYWYRQTLGQGPEFLTYFQNEAQLEKSRLLSDRFSAERPKGSFSTLEIQRTEQGDSAMYLCASSLRRGEYTGELFFGEGSRLTVL.

This clonotype was counted many times. The rearrangement uses TRBV7-2 and TRBJ2-2; 10 bases are a match to TRBD1. This CDR3 has 16 residues. With 1 base clipped from V and 4 bases from J, the junction kept 3 bases outside the gene matches. The germline gives CDR1 SGHTA, CDR2 FQGNSA. Here the CDR3 reads CASSLGTGGFTGELFF. For the CDR3, the DNA is TGTGCCAGCAGCTTAGGGACAGGGGGGTTCACCGGGGAGCTGTTTTTT.

Only one count was recorded for this clonotype. The CDR3 DNA is TGTGCCAGCAGGCCAGGGGGTTCTGACGGCTACACCTTC. It specifies CASRPGGSDGYTF. The chain uses TRBV6-2 or TRBV6-3 and TRBJ1-2; TRBD1 matches 7 bases. The CDR3 totals 13 residues. The V segment lost 6 bases and the J segment 8 bases; nucleotides outside the gene matches: 9. Germline CDR1 and CDR2: MNHEY and SVGEGT.

This clonotype was seen a handful of times. CDR3 protein: CASRPGANTEAFF. CDR3 coding DNA: TGTGCCAGCAGGCCGGGCGCGAACACTGAAGCTTTCTTT. The chain is built from TRBV6-1 and TRBJ1-1; unclear D gene. V shed 6 bases and J shed 1 base, with 9 bases lying between them. CDR1 MNHNS and CDR2 SASEGT come from the germline V gene. CDR3 length equals 13 residues.

This clonotype turned up a few times. The rearrangement links TRBV7-6 to TRBJ2-7, with 8 positions matching TRBD2. Trimming removed 3 bases from V and 7 bases from J; junction bases left unmatched: 11. The CDR3 is made up of 15 amino acids. Germline V lookup: CDR1 SGHVS, CDR2 FNYEAQ. The DNA for the CDR3 is TGTGCCAGCAGCTTCATAGCGGGGCCACCGCGGGAGCAGTACTTC. Encoded protein: CASSFIAGPPREQYF.